This T cell receptor (beta chain) was sequenced during a study of cytomegalovirus exposure and HLA in healthy donors. Study-level points and caveats: Sequencing artifact likely explains a cluster of highly shared sequence variants. Later work found most CMV-associated TCR beta chains apparently HLA-restricted. HLA alleles were associated with 15,000 to 20,000 TCR beta sequences in a later analysis at 0.05 false discovery rate.

Researchers ran the PCR with 60 Vbeta and 13 Jbeta primers. The repertoire was sequenced with immunoSEQ multiplex PCR; TCRdb's copy has only in-frame clones and lacks some. The table lists about 93,000 clones, around three quarters of them singletons. Germline V lookup: CDR1 LNHNV, CDR2 YYDKDF (reference sequence). CDR3 length equals 15 residues. V gave up 8 bases and J gave up 0 bases, with 14 bases separating them. A note on this clone: Its antigen is not identified.

The donors (healthy individuals) were bone marrow donors. The material sequenced was PBMCs. This chain joins TRBV15 and TRBJ2-1, with D perhaps TRBD1 (6 bases). This clonotype originated in a man aged 25 to 45 in good health and CMV-seronegative. CDR3 region: CATSANRASYNEQFF. CDR3 nucleotides: TGTGCCACCTCAGCGAACAGGGCCTCCTACAATGAGCAGTTCTTC.